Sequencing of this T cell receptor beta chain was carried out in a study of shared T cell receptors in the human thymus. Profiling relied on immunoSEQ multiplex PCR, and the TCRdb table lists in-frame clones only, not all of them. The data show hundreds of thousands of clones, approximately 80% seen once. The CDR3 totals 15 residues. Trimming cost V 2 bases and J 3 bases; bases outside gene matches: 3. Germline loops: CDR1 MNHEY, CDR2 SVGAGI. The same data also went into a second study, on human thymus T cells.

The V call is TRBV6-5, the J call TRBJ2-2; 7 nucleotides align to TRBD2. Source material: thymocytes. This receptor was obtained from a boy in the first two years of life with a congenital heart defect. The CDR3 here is CASSYMTSHTGELFF. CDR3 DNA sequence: TGTGCCAGCAGTTACATGACTAGCCACACCGGGGAGCTGTTTTTT.